This TCR beta chain comes out of a study of T cells in Graves' hyperthyroidism and ophthalmopathy. CDR3 length equals 13 residues. Thyroid ultrasound, orbital computed tomography, clinical symptoms, and serum thyroxine and TRAb underpinned diagnoses. Each 10 ml fresh peripheral blood draw supplied the PBMCs. It was RNA transcripts that yielded the amplified TCR beta CDR3 regions. An initial round of RT-PCR targeting the TCR CDR3 relied on the HTBI primer set. Using its own MiXCR run on the multiplex PCR reads, TCRdb lists one record per CDR3 protein. The sample shows hundreds of thousands of distinct CDR3 sequences, around 15% of them seen only once.

The sequencing input was blood. V usage is TRBV12-3 or TRBV12-4 and J usage is TRBJ1-1, with D possibly TRBD1 on 5 matching bases. This TCR derives from a woman aged 18-29 years with Graves' hyperthyroidism. The CDR3 nucleotides are TGTGCTATTTCGGGGGTCATGAACACTGAAGCTTTCTTT. It yields the protein CAISGVMNTEAFF.